This entry lists 19 T cell receptor beta chains sequenced from one sample in a study of T cells in Graves' hyperthyroidism and ophthalmopathy. Amplification of TCR beta CDR3 regions was performed using RNA transcripts as template. First-round RT-PCR of the TCR CDR3 relied on the HTBI primer set. TCRdb reanalysed the multiplex PCR reads using MiXCR and keeps one entry per CDR3 protein. The sample has fewer than 700,000 distinct CDR3 sequences; over 15% are singletons. Specimen: blood. The receptors come from a young woman with Graves' ophthalmopathy.

In this sample, this clonotype turned up many times. The chain carries TRBV7-2 and TRBJ1-2, with no clear D. V was trimmed by 5 bases and J by 4 bases, leaving 14 bases between them. Germline V gene data show CDR1 as SGHTA and CDR2 as FQGNSA. The CDR3 consists of 14 residues. The CDR3 region is CASSPSPQPYGYTF. CDR3 bases: TGTGCCAGCAGCCCTAGTCCGCAACCCTATGGCTACACCTTC.

This clonotype appeared many times. V is TRBV28 and J is TRBJ1-2, with TRBD1 identical over 7 bases. CDR1 MDHEN and CDR2 SYDVKM come from the germline V gene. The CDR3 runs 15 residues. Losses at the gene ends were 7 bases for V and 0 bases for J; bases not matched to a gene: 8. This chain's CDR3 is CASNIGTESNYGYTF. CDR3 nucleotides: TGTGCCAGCAACATCGGGACAGAATCTAACTATGGCTACACCTTC.

This clonotype was found a few times. This chain links TRBV29-1 with TRBJ2-3, with D possibly TRBD1 on 5 matching bases. Germline CDR1 and CDR2: SQVTM and ANQGSEA. This CDR3 region has 14 residues. Trimming pared 3 bases from V and 2 bases from J, leaving 12 bases between. CDR3: CSVEVREVTDTQYF. The CDR3 DNA sequence: TGCAGCGTTGAGGTCAGGGAAGTCACAGATACGCAGTATTTT.

In this sample, this clonotype turned up many times. The chain combines TRBV2 with TRBJ1-3, with D maybe TRBD1 (5 bases). The V end was cut by 0 bases, the J end by 4 bases, with 10 bases between. The CDR3 runs 15 residues. Germline V gene sequence: CDR1 SNHLY, CDR2 FYNNEI. In nucleotides, the CDR3 is TGTGCCAGCAGTGAAGCGGGGGGATCCGGAAACACCATATATTTT. Its protein product is CASSEAGGSGNTIYF.

V and J are TRBV2 and TRBJ1-2; D not resolved. Germline loops: CDR1 SNHLY, CDR2 FYNNEI. CDR3 length: 12 residues. V was shortened by 3 bases and J by 6 bases, with 8 bases between the two germline ends. DNA of the CDR3: TGTGCCAGCAGTGACCGTTTTGATGGCTACACCTTC. It translates to CASSDRFDGYTF. Complete variable domain (other parts from reference TRBV2 and TRBJ1-2): EPEVTQTPSHQVTQMGQEVILRCVPISNHLYFYWYRQILGQKVEFLVSFYNNEISEKSEIFDDQFSVERPDGSNFTLKIRSTKLEDSAMYFCASSDRFDGYTFGSGTRLTVV.

Many counts were recorded for this clonotype. The J gene is TRBJ2-1, the V gene TRBV7-2, with a weak D call TRBD2 (5 bases). V was shortened by 2 bases and J by 7 bases, with 18 bases between the two germline ends. Germline V CDR1 and CDR2: SGHTA, FQGNSA. The CDR3 contains 16 residues. The CDR3 nucleotides read TGTGCCAGCAGCTTAAGGGCGAGTCTAGCAATGAATGAGCAGTTCTTC. Protein product: CASSLRASLAMNEQFF.

As concerns this clonotype: This may be a read error: a much more frequent sequence differs by one nucleotide. Likely a read error: the CDR3 ends without its conserved phenylalanine or tryptophan. V usage is TRBV27 and J usage is TRBJ1-1; D unresolved. With 3 bases removed from V and 0 bases from J, the gap between germline ends came to 8 bases. CDR3 size: 14 residues. Germline lookup yields CDR1 MNHEY and CDR2 SMNVEV (reference sequence). The CDR3 reads CASSLGNMNTEAFL. CDR3 DNA sequence: TGTGCCAGCAGTTTGGGGAATATGAACACTGAAGCTTTCTTA.

This clonotype was detected many times. The chain links TRBV5-1 to TRBJ2-3, with D possibly being TRBD1 (5 bases). CDR1 is SGHRS and CDR2 is YFSETQ in the germline V gene. V was cut by 4 bases and J by 11 bases, with 20 bases left in between. CDR3 size: 14 residues. The CDR3 bases are TGCGCCAGCAGCGTCATACTTAGGGGTAGTATGCAGTATTTT. Residues: CASSVILRGSMQYF.

About this clonotype itself: This may come from a read error, since a much larger clone is one base off. The genes are TRBV6-1 and TRBJ1-1; tentatively, D is TRBD1 (6 bases). Deletions cut 8 bases from V and 4 bases from J, with 20 bases between. The CDR3 covers 15 residues. Per the germline V gene, CDR1 is MNHNS and CDR2 is SASEGT. CDR3 sequence (DNA): TGTGCCAGCGGTCTAGCCGGGACAAGGGTCACTGAAGCTTTCTTT. This sequence encodes CASGLAGTRVTEAFF.

This clonotype showed up many times. The rearrangement uses TRBV6-2 or TRBV6-3 and TRBJ1-1; unclear D gene. Germline lookup yields CDR1 MNHEY and CDR2 SVGEGT. Trimming removed 4 bases from V and 0 bases from J, with 15 bases in between. The CDR3 length is 16 residues. In nucleotides, the CDR3 is TGTGCCAGCAGTTGGAGAGTGGGTGGTCTGAACACTGAAGCTTTCTTT. Translating gives CASSWRVGGLNTEAFF.

The J gene is TRBJ2-7, the V gene TRBV29-1; TRBD1 aligns across 8 bases. The CDR3 totals 16 residues. Looked up from germline, CDR1 is SQVTM and CDR2 is ANQGSEA. V dropped 2 bases and J dropped 2; count of bases not matched to a gene: 11. The chain's CDR3 is CSVELVSGTGPYEQYF. CDR3 DNA sequence: TGCAGCGTTGAACTTGTCTCCGGGACAGGACCCTACGAGCAGTACTTC.

This chain connects TRBV19 to TRBJ1-5; tentative D call: TRBD1 (5 bases). Germline V lookup: CDR1 LNHDA, CDR2 SQIVND (reference sequence). Deletions cut 3 bases from V and 1 base from J, with 13 bases between. The CDR3 length is 16 residues. In DNA form, the CDR3 reads TGTGCCAGTAGTATTTTCGGGGGGGTGAGCAATCAGCCCCAGCATTTT. This codes for CASSIFGGVSNQPQHF. The whole variable domain, filled in from reference TRBV19 and TRBJ1-5, reads DGGITQSPKYLFRKEGQNVTLSCEQNLNHDAMYWYRQDPGQGLRLIYYSQIVNDFQKGDIAEGYSVSREKKESFPLTVTSAQKNPTAFYLCASSIFGGVSNQPQHFGDGTRLSIL.

The table lists this clonotype with many counts. The V gene is TRBV20-1, the J gene TRBJ2-2; 10 nucleotides agree with TRBD2. V shed 0 bases and J 4 bases; nucleotides not matched to a gene: 5. The CDR3 is 16 residues long. The V gene's germline CDR1 is DFQATT and CDR2 SNEGSKA (reference sequence). CDR3 sequence reads: CSARDRRTSGTGELFF. DNA for the CDR3: TGCAGTGCTAGAGATCGGAGGACTAGCGGCACCGGGGAGCTGTTTTTT.

The chain recombines TRBV10-2 with TRBJ2-1; possible D gene TRBD1, 5 bases. V dropped 6 bases and J dropped 8 bases, with 11 bases sitting between them. This CDR3 spans 12 amino acids. The germline gives CDR1 WSHSY, CDR2 SAAADI. This chain's CDR3 is CASSKGLDEQFF. In DNA, the CDR3 is TGCGCCAGCAGCAAGGGGCTTGATGAGCAGTTCTTC.

This clonotype was detected a few times. This rearrangement joins TRBV28 to TRBJ1-3; D gene ambiguous. Germline V lookup: CDR1 MDHEN, CDR2 SYDVKM. The CDR3 covers 14 residues. The germline V and J ends were trimmed by 7 bases and 0 bases, with 10 bases remaining between them. This CDR3 reads CASKKGYSGNTIYF. The CDR3 DNA follows: TGTGCCAGCAAAAAGGGTTACTCTGGAAACACCATATATTTT.

On this clonotype: This could be a read error, since a much larger clone is one nucleotide away. The chain links TRBV12-3 or TRBV12-4 to TRBJ1-2; D call uncertain. The length of the CDR3 is 13 residues. The ends were cut back, 5 bases at V and 6 bases at J, with 13 bases in the middle. The CDR3 is CASSRDLSHGYTF. In DNA, the CDR3 is TGTGCCAGCAGTCGAGACCTTTCCCATGGCTACACCTTC.

At least ten counts were recorded for this clonotype. This sequence joins TRBV12-3 or TRBV12-4 and TRBJ1-4; D is unclear. Trimming removed 6 bases from V and 0 bases from J, with 11 bases in between. This CDR3 contains 15 residues. This CDR3 is CASSRTGATNEKLFF. CDR3 nucleotides: TGTGCCAGCAGCCGTACCGGTGCAACTAATGAAAAACTGTTTTTT.

There are many counts of this clonotype. The chain links TRBV30 to TRBJ1-1; the D is unclear. The CDR3 has 12 residues. Germline-derived CDR1 and CDR2 are GTSNPN and SVGIG (reference sequence). The ends were cut back, 2 bases at V and 6 bases at J, with 10 bases in the middle. CDR3 protein: CAWSPGIPEAFF. The CDR3 DNA reads as TGTGCCTGGAGTCCGGGGATTCCTGAAGCTTTCTTT.

This clonotype was observed at least ten times. This sequence joins TRBV30 and TRBJ2-2; 7 bases agree with TRBD1. The CDR3 has 14 residues. After removal of 8 bases from V and 2 bases from J, the junction contained 8 bases not matched to a gene. The germline CDR1 and CDR2 sequences are GTSNPN and SVGIG (reference sequence). CDR3 loop: CALARQGNTGELFF. DNA of the CDR3: TGTGCCCTGGCCCGACAGGGTAACACCGGGGAGCTGTTTTTT.